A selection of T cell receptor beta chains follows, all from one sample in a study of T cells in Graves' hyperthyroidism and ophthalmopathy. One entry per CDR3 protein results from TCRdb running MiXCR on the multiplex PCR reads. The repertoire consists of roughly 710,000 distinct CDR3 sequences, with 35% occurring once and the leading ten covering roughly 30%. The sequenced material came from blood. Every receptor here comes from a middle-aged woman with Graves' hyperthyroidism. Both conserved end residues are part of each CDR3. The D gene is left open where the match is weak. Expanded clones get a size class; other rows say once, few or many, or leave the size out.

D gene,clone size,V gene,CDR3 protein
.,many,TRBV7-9,CASSLGVSGEYQETQYF
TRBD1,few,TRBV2,CASRVSTGGYEQYF
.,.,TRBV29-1,CSVASDTGELFF
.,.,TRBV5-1,CASSSRGGEEQYF
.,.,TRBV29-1,CSVHLQGYEQYF
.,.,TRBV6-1,CASSPEHVSYEQYF
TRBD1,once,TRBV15,CATSRGQGVETQYF
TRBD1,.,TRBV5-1,CASSLRGQGAGNTIYF
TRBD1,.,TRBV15,CASSQPTGTGFTDTQYF
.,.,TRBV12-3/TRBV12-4,CASSFRGTHSGNTIYF
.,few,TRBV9,CASSVETAGGTEAFF
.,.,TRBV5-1,CASSFASDQETQYF
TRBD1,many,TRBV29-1,CSVEVDRGGDEQYF
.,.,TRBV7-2,CASRWTSYSTDTQYF
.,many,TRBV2,CASRADSITYEQYF
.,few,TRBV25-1,CASSAYWTGSTDTQYF
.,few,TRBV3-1,CASSQGGHFNTEAFF
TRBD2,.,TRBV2,CASREGVAGGGNEQYF
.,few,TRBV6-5,CASSYSQVYYGYTF
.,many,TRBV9,CASSVDFLATNEKLFF
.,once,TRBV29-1,CSVATGFSYEQYF
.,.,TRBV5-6,CASSSLRPGELFF
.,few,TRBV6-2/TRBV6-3,CASSYSARGQETQYF
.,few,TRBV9,CASSVEPSQIYTEAFF
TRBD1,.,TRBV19,CASSTGQVGAFF
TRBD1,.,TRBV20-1,CSASERTGIPYEQYF
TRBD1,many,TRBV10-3,CAISGTTIGQGASYGYTF
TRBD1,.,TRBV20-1,CSASRGQGTGGYTF